This T cell receptor (beta chain) was found in a study of T-cell reconstitution after alpha-beta-depleted transplantation in children. This clonotype was found many times. Antigen specificity is unknown. Study results and limitations: Several hundred graft clones that had expanded were reportedly the source of alpha-beta T cells about two months after transplant. From surviving recipient T cells and thymic progenitors came the high day-60 TCRbeta diversity observed in some patients. T-cell counts and diversity at one year post-transplant came mainly from newly produced T cells.

A library of TCRbeta sequences, prepared with unique molecular identifiers, was generated. TCRdb re-called the PCR reads with MiXCR, one entry per CDR3 protein. The table has around 180,000 distinct CDR3 sequences, over 8.5% seen once. Germline V CDR1 and CDR2: SGHAT, FQDESV (reference sequence). There are 18 residues in the CDR3. V lost 1 base to trimming and J lost 0 bases; unmatched junction nucleotides: 7. The sequencing here drew on PBMCs, taken before TCRalphabeta/CD19-depleted stem cell transplant. The chain employs TRBV11-1 and TRBJ2-1; 9 bases agree with TRBD2. This clonotype was obtained from a boy aged 2 to 10 with acute myeloid leukemia, due to receive a stem cell transplant. CDR3 loop: CASSLVVASGTSYNEQFF. For the CDR3, the DNA is TGTGCCAGCAGCTTAGTTGTGGCTAGCGGGACCTCCTACAATGAGCAGTTCTTC.